The 17 T cell receptor beta chains reported below all come from one sample, sequenced in a study of CDR3 diversity in severe acne. Using its own MiXCR run on the PCR reads, TCRdb lists one record per CDR3 protein. Of under 100,000 distinct CDR3 sequences in the sample, around 50% were seen once. Sequencing was performed on blood. These receptors all stem from a male donor in good health, serving as a control.

This clonotype was picked up many times. This rearrangement joins TRBV7-6 to TRBJ2-5; 7 nucleotides match TRBD2. Germline V gene lookup returns CDR1 SGHVS and CDR2 FNYEAQ. CDR3 length equals 13 residues. Trimming at V came to 2 bases and at J to 5 bases, leaving 2 bases not matched to a gene. The CDR3 sequence: CASSLNSGETQYF. CDR3 sequence (DNA): TGTGCCAGCAGCTTAAATAGCGGGGAGACCCAGTACTTC.

This chain connects TRBV7-9 to TRBJ2-3; tentative D call: TRBD2 (5 bases). There are 16 residues in the CDR3. The V end was cut by 4 bases, the J end by 4 bases, with 18 bases between. Germline V gene sequence: CDR1 SEHNR, CDR2 FQNEAQ (reference sequence). The CDR3 sequence is CASSSTTPLGADTQYF. The CDR3 nucleotides read TGTGCCAGCAGCTCTACCACACCCCTCGGGGCAGATACGCAGTATTTT.

This clonotype appeared a few times. The rearrangement joins TRBV11-2 to TRBJ2-5, with 7 positions matching TRBD1. The trim removed 4 bases at V and 0 bases at J, leaving 2 bases unmatched. Germline V CDR1 and CDR2: SGHAT, FQNNGV. CDR3 length: 14 residues. In DNA, the CDR3 is TGTGCCAGCAGCTCTGGACAGGACCAAGAGACCCAGTACTTC. Amino acid sequence: CASSSGQDQETQYF.

This rearrangement joins TRBV2 to TRBJ2-7, with 8 bases fitting TRBD1. The V gene's germline CDR1 is SNHLY and CDR2 FYNNEI. The CDR3 is 14 residues long. Losses at the gene ends were 6 bases for V and 6 bases for J; bases not matched to a gene: 10. This chain's CDR3 is CASSDPGQVSEQYF. CDR3 sequence (DNA): TGTGCCAGCAGCGATCCGGGACAGGTATCCGAGCAGTACTTC. Together with reference TRBV2 and TRBJ2-7, the CDR3 gives the full variable domain: EPEVTQTPSHQVTQMGQEVILRCVPISNHLYFYWYRQILGQKVEFLVSFYNNEISEKSEIFDDQFSVERPDGSNFTLKIRSTKLEDSAMYFCASSDPGQVSEQYFGPGTRLTVT.

V gene TRBV6-4 combines with J gene TRBJ2-3, with 13 bases lining up with TRBD2. The germline V gene encodes CDR1 MRHNA and CDR2 SNTAGT. The CDR3 runs 17 residues. Losses at the gene ends were 0 bases for V and 2 bases for J; bases not matched to a gene: 2. The CDR3 DNA is TGTGCCAGCAGTGACTCGGGACTAGCGGGGTACACAGATACGCAGTATTTT. This gives the protein CASSDSGLAGYTDTQYF.

The V gene is TRBV25-1, the J gene TRBJ2-2, with 11 bases lining up with TRBD2. V lost 5 bases to trimming and J lost 0 bases; unmatched junction nucleotides: 8. This CDR3 is built from 18 residues. The germline gives CDR1 MGHDK, CDR2 SYGVNS. The CDR3 region has the DNA TGTGCCAGCAGTTCCGACCTGGGACTAGCGGCGAACACCGGGGAGCTGTTTTTT. Encoded protein: CASSSDLGLAANTGELFF.

In this sample, this clonotype turned up a few times. This chain connects TRBV10-3 to TRBJ1-2; 7 nucleotides match TRBD1. Trimming cost V 0 bases and J 4 bases; bases outside gene matches: 8. CDR1 and CDR2 from the germline V gene are ENHRY and SYGVKD. CDR3 length: 16 amino acids. The CDR3 region is CAISESTPGGSYGYTF. The CDR3 region has the DNA TGTGCCATCAGTGAGTCGACCCCAGGGGGGAGCTATGGCTACACCTTC.

Turning to this clonotype: The DNA is omitted, as the CDR3 cannot be located on it reliably, and the CDR3 follows TCRdb's listing. V is TRBV15 and J is TRBJ1-2; the DNA was not used to check the table's D call, TRBD1. The V gene's germline CDR1 is LNHNV and CDR2 YYDKDF (reference sequence). The CDR3 contains 23 residues when both ends are counted. The CDR3 protein is CATSPPLGLKLSLDKAPEDGYTF.

This clonotype occurred a few times. CDR3: CASSLGSSRTFHQPQHF. CDR3 DNA sequence: TGTGCCAGCAGCTTAGGTTCGTCCCGCACCTTCCATCAGCCCCAGCATTTT. The V call is TRBV7-8, the J call TRBJ1-5; D is undetermined. CDR1 and CDR2 (germline): SGHVS, FQNEAQ. V lost 1 base, J lost 5 bases, and 18 bases lay in between. This CDR3 has 17 amino acids. The full variable domain, completed using reference TRBV7-8 and TRBJ1-5, is GAGVSQSPRYKVAKRGQDVALRCDPISGHVSLFWYQQALGQGPEFLTYFQNEAQLDKSGLPSDRFFAERPEGSVSTLKIQRTQQEDSAVYLCASSLGSSRTFHQPQHFGDGTRLSIL.

The chain recombines TRBV7-2 with TRBJ2-5; 8 positions match TRBD2. Germline V lookup: CDR1 SGHTA, CDR2 FQGNSA. The CDR3 has 16 amino acids. The junction had 13 bases not matched to a gene; V was cut back by 5 bases and J by 5 bases. The CDR3 region has the DNA TGTGCCAGCAGCCAAGTCGGGGGGGAGGAGGAGGAGACCCAGTACTTC. This gives the protein CASSQVGGEEEETQYF.

The chain couples TRBV7-9 to TRBJ1-1; 7 positions match TRBD1. The CDR3 totals 15 residues. CDR1 is SEHNR, CDR2 FQNEAQ, per germline (reference sequence). V dropped 5 bases and J dropped 1; count of bases not matched to a gene: 7. The DNA for the CDR3 is TGTGCCAGCAGCCAAACAGGGGTCGGGAACACTGAAGCTTTCTTT. This codes for CASSQTGVGNTEAFF.

This clonotype was detected many times. The chain joins TRBV2 to TRBJ1-1; D gene uncertain. CDR3 length equals 13 residues. Trimming cost V 2 bases and J 1 base, with 5 bases left between them. Germline V gene data show CDR1 as SNHLY and CDR2 as FYNNEI. The DNA of the CDR3 is TGTGCCAGCAGTGAAAGCAGGAACACTGAAGCTTTCTTT. It translates to CASSESRNTEAFF.

The chain has TRBV2 and TRBJ1-2; D remains ambiguous. The length of the CDR3 is 15 residues. From germline, CDR1 is SNHLY and CDR2 FYNNEI. V lost 2 bases and J 2 bases, leaving 12 bases between the germline ends. CDR3: CASSEYGRKNYGYTF. In nucleotides, the CDR3 is TGTGCCAGCAGTGAATACGGCAGGAAGAACTATGGCTACACCTTC. The complete variable domain, with remaining parts taken from reference TRBV2 and TRBJ1-2, reads EPEVTQTPSHQVTQMGQEVILRCVPISNHLYFYWYRQILGQKVEFLVSFYNNEISEKSEIFDDQFSVERPDGSNFTLKIRSTKLEDSAMYFCASSEYGRKNYGYTFGSGTRLTVV.

V usage is TRBV7-9 and J usage is TRBJ2-5; 11 bases fit TRBD2. V trimming: 5 bases; J trimming: 4 bases; junction bases outside the gene matches: 6. The germline V gene has CDR1 SEHNR and CDR2 FQNEAQ (reference sequence). The CDR3 covers 15 residues. The CDR3 DNA reads TGTGCCAGCAGCCGTATAGCGGGAGGGGGAGAGACCCAGTACTTC. It codes for CASSRIAGGGETQYF.

The rearrangement uses TRBV7-3 and TRBJ1-1, with 10 bases that match TRBD1. This CDR3 has 14 amino acids. The V and J ends lost 3 bases and 4 bases, in that order; junction bases with no gene match: 2. Germline V gives CDR1 SGHTA, CDR2 FQGTGA. The CDR3 loop is CASSFGDRGTEAFF. In nucleotides, the CDR3 is TGTGCCAGCAGCTTTGGGGACAGGGGCACTGAAGCTTTCTTT.

The rearrangement joins TRBV19 to TRBJ2-7; D may be TRBD1 or TRBD2 (5 bases each). Germline-derived CDR1 and CDR2 are LNHDA and SQIVND (reference sequence). This CDR3 comprises 13 residues. Between the trimmed V and J ends, which lost 5 bases and 2 bases, there was a span of 10 bases. CDR3 amino acids: CASSGTEAYEQYF. In DNA form, the CDR3 reads TGTGCCAGTAGTGGGACGGAAGCCTACGAGCAGTACTTC.

The chain employs TRBV25-1 and TRBJ2-2; possibly TRBD2 for D (5 bases). V was shortened by 8 bases and J by 7 bases, with 11 bases between the two germline ends. Germline V gene data show CDR1 as MGHDK and CDR2 as SYGVNS. The CDR3 is 12 residues long. CDR3 DNA sequence: TGTGCCAGCGCTGGACGGGACGGGGAGCTGTTTTTT. It yields the protein CASAGRDGELFF. The variable domain in full, with the rest retrieved from reference TRBV25-1 and TRBJ2-2, is EADIYQTPRYLVIGTGKKITLECSQTMGHDKMYWYQQDPGMELHLIHYSYGVNSTEKGDLSSESTVSRIRTEHFPLTLESARPSHTSQYLCASAGRDGELFFGEGSRLTVL.